This TCR beta chain is from a study of regulatory T cells in long-lasting Graves disease. Regarding the study as a whole: Persistent Graves' disease cases displayed lower TCR diversity than newly diagnosed ones. Relative to new patients (around 1,000), persistent patients exhibited greater sharing of public clonotypes (about 3,000). Preferential use of TRBV28, TRBJ1-2 and TRBJ2-5 was seen in persistent disease.

The time point here: persistent/refractory GD, antithyroid drugs over 5 years with positive TRAb. RNA extracted from PBMCs served as the sequencing template. The collection involved drawing 7.5 to 9.5 milliliters of peripheral blood into EDTA tubes. HTBI primers from iRepertoire and Arm-PCR of CDR3 regions yielded the TCR beta libraries. Using its own MiXCR run on the multiplex PCR reads, TCRdb lists one record per CDR3 protein. The sample holds some 370,000 distinct CDR3 sequences; around 20% are singletons and the top ten take less than 25%. This CDR3 is built from 15 residues. Germline V lookup: CDR1 GTSNPN, CDR2 SVGIG (reference sequence). With 3 bases clipped from V and 8 bases from J, the junction kept 12 bases outside the gene matches. Comment on this clonotype: The target antigen is unknown.

This receptor was taken from a female donor with Graves disease. The sample consisted of peripheral blood mononuclear cells (PBMCs), taken when the disease was refractory, from a patient treated with antithyroid drugs. The chain links TRBV30 to TRBJ2-5, with 10 bases identical to TRBD2. CDR3 sequence (DNA): TGTGCCTGGAGCTCAGGGGCTAGCGGGGGCTTAACCCAGTACTTC. It codes for CAWSSGASGGLTQYF.